Listed below are T cell receptor beta chains from one sample, sequenced in a study of blood T cell repertoires in COVID-19. The protocol was immunoSEQ multiplex PCR, while the TCRdb copy is restricted to in-frame clones and leaves out a portion. The sample has 300,000 to 400,000 clones; over 75% are singletons. Sequenced input: PBMCs or T cells enriched from blood (not recorded which). These receptors were taken from a woman between 25 and 40 years old with acute COVID-19. CDR3s include the opening cysteine and the closing phenylalanine or tryptophan. Fields, in order: J gene, V gene, clone size, D gene, CDR3 DNA, CDR3 protein. The D gene is left open where the match is weak. Part of the rows lack a size; the others show once, few, many or a class for expanded clones.

TRBJ1-5	TRBV6-2/TRBV6-3	once	NA	TGTGCCAGCAGTACCCGGGACACTTTCTCCCATAGCAATCAGCCCCAGCATTTT	CASSTRDTFSHSNQPQHF
TRBJ1-2	TRBV24-1	NA	NA	TGTGCCACCCAAGGGGGTCCTAACTATGGCTACACCTTC	CATQGGPNYGYTF
TRBJ2-7	TRBV2	once	TRBD2	TGTGCCAGCAGTATTAGCGGGGTGACGAACGAGCAGTACTTC	CASSISGVTNEQYF
TRBJ2-7	TRBV5-1	NA	TRBD1	TGCGCCAGCAGCTTCAGGGGGCCCGGGTACGAGCAGTACTTC	CASSFRGPGYEQYF
TRBJ2-7	TRBV28	few	TRBD1	TGTGCCAGCAGTTTGACAGGGGGGGAACCCTACGAGCAGTACTTC	CASSLTGGEPYEQYF
TRBJ1-1	TRBV10-3	NA	NA	TGTGCCATCAGTGAGTCGGTTAGCCGGGGAAAGAACACTGAAGCTTTCTTT	CAISESVSRGKNTEAFF
TRBJ2-3	TRBV29-1	NA	TRBD2	TGCAGCGTTGAATGGCGAGCGGGGGGGCCAGATACGCAGTATTTT	CSVEWRAGGPDTQYF
TRBJ1-4	TRBV7-2	NA	NA	TGTGCCAGCAGCTTAAACAGGGTTGAAAAACTGTTTTTT	CASSLNRVEKLFF
TRBJ2-3	TRBV19	NA	NA	TGTGCCAGTAGTATAGCCCTTGGACAGAGAACCTTCACAGATACGCAGTATTTT	CASSIALGQRTFTDTQYF
TRBJ2-3	TRBV24-1	NA	TRBD2	TGTGCCACCAGTGATCCTAGCGGGGGAACAGATACGCAGTATTTT	CATSDPSGGTDTQYF